The subject of this entry is one T cell receptor (beta chain). Its antigen is still unknown. This table comes from immunoSEQ multiplex PCR, and its TCRdb copy is limited to in-frame clones, with some not included. This table has some 120,000 clones, about nine tenths appearing once. This record comes from a study of T cell responses to AZD1222 COVID-19 vaccine. The length of the CDR3 is 13 residues. Between the trimmed V and J ends, which lost 8 bases and 7 bases, there was a span of 14 bases. Per the germline V gene, CDR1 is MGHRA and CDR2 is YSYEKL. General study findings and limits: In a largely white British group with more females than males, clonal diversity was possibly underestimated. Two doses of AZD1222 preceded a rise in Spike-specific TCR breadth and depth. It was only after the peak T cell response that any repertoires were sampled.

The sequenced sample was peripheral blood, obtained on day 0 of AZD1222 vaccination. The chain has TRBV4-1 and TRBJ1-4, with D maybe TRBD1 (5 bases). This clonotype was sampled from an adult in good health. This CDR3 is CASSPGGGEKLFF. The CDR3 DNA follows: TGCGCCAGCTCACCCGGGGGGGGTGAAAAACTGTTTTTT.